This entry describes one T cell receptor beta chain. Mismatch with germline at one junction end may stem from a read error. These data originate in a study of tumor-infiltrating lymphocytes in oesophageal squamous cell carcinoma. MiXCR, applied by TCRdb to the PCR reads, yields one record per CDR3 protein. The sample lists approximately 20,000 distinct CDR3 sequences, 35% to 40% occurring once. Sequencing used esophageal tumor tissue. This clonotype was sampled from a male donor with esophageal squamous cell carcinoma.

CDR3 residues: CASSSGGGEAKYF. The CDR3 DNA reads TGTGCCAGCAGCTCTGGGGGGGGGGAGGCAAAGTACTTC. The chain is built from TRBV7-4 and TRBJ2-1; 7 positions agree with TRBD2. Germline assignment: CDR1 SGHVT and CDR2 SQSDAQ. The CDR3 runs 13 residues.